Listed below are T cell receptor beta chains from one sample, sequenced in a study of T cell responses to AZD1222 COVID-19 vaccine. TCRdb's table, derived via immunoSEQ multiplex PCR, lists solely in-frame clones and lacks some. This sample has roughly 110,000 clones; around 90% occur once, and the top ten carry roughly 6.2%. Specimen: peripheral blood, collected 28 days after the second AZD1222 dose. The receptors originated from an adult who received the AZD1222 COVID-19 vaccine. The CDR3 runs from the conserved cysteine through the conserved F or W. D genes are given only for firm matches. Clone size is stated in some rows and not others, as once, few, many or a class when expanded.

>TRBV2|TRBD2|TRBJ2-1|NA
CASGLTSGGAGEQFF
TGTGCCAGCGGCCTAACTAGCGGGGGGGCCGGGGAGCAGTTCTTC
>TRBV21-1|NA|TRBJ2-2|NA
CASSKGPASGRITNTGELFF
TGTGCCAGCAGCAAAGGTCCCGCTAGCGGGAGGATCACGAACACCGGGGAGCTGTTTTTT
>TRBV7-9|TRBD1|TRBJ1-2|NA
CASSMDRVPLRGYTF
TGTGCCAGCAGCATGGACAGGGTGCCGTTGAGGGGCTACACCTTC
>TRBV6-1|TRBD2|TRBJ2-1|NA
CASSDLTGGYNEQFF
TGTGCCAGCAGTGACCTAACGGGGGGGTACAATGAGCAGTTCTTC
>TRBV5-1|TRBD2|TRBJ2-3|NA
CASSSPGLAGGPLSTDTQYF
TGCGCCAGCAGCTCTCCGGGACTAGCGGGGGGCCCACTTAGCACAGATACGCAGTATTTT
>TRBV5-1|NA|TRBJ2-1|once
CASSLAEGQFF
TGCGCCAGCAGCTTGGCGGAAGGGCAGTTCTTC
>TRBV4-1|TRBD2|TRBJ2-7|NA
CASSQDPSGGYEQYF
TGCGCCAGCAGCCAAGATCCTAGCGGGGGATACGAGCAGTACTTC
>TRBV5-1|NA|TRBJ2-6|NA
CASSVGGGEVRANVLTF
TGCGCCAGCAGCGTTGGGGGTGGGGAGGTACGGGCCAACGTCCTGACTTTC
>TRBV11-2|TRBD2|TRBJ2-1|NA
CASSSKTSGGNNEQFF
TGTGCCAGCAGCTCCAAGACTAGCGGGGGTAACAATGAGCAGTTCTTC
>TRBV3-1/TRBV3-2|NA|TRBJ1-2|NA
CASSQGALYGYTF
TGTGCCAGCAGCCAAGGTGCCCTCTATGGCTACACCTTC
>TRBV18|NA|TRBJ1-3|NA
CASSPPETAGNTIYF
TGTGCCAGCTCACCACCGGAGACAGCTGGAAACACCATATATTTT
>TRBV29-1|NA|TRBJ1-2|NA
CSVVGVDYGYTF
TGCAGCGTTGTTGGGGTCGACTATGGCTACACCTTC
>TRBV3-1/TRBV3-2|NA|TRBJ2-1|NA
CASSQGTYNEQFF
TGTGCCAGCAGCCAAGGGACTTACAATGAGCAGTTCTTC
>TRBV4-1|NA|TRBJ1-4|once
CASSQEKGGREKLFF
TGCGCCAGCAGCCAAGAGAAGGGCGGGCGTGAAAAACTGTTTTTT
>TRBV5-4|TRBD2|TRBJ2-1|NA
CASSRTSGGAYNEQFF
TGTGCCAGCAGCCGCACTAGCGGGGGGGCGTACAATGAGCAGTTCTTC
>TRBV18|NA|TRBJ1-4|NA
CASSAGDVEKLFF
TGTGCCAGCTCCGCAGGGGACGTGGAAAAACTGTTTTTT
>TRBV2|TRBD1|TRBJ2-5|NA
CASTSMTGRETQYF
TGTGCCAGCACTTCGATGACAGGGCGGGAGACCCAGTACTTC
>TRBV6-6|NA|TRBJ1-2|NA
CASRTGTVAYGYTF
TGTGCCAGCAGAACCGGGACGGTCGCCTATGGCTACACCTTC
>TRBV6-5|NA|TRBJ1-1|NA
CASSYEVLNTEAFF
TGTGCCAGCAGTTACGAAGTGTTGAACACTGAAGCTTTCTTT
>TRBV7-6|NA|TRBJ2-7|NA
CASSLASDYEQYF
TGTGCCAGCAGCTTAGCGAGTGACTACGAGCAGTACTTC
>TRBV4-1|NA|TRBJ1-6|NA
CASSPREEGPPHSPLHF
TGCGCCAGCAGCCCCCGCGAGGAGGGCCCACCTCATTCACCCCTCCACTTT
>TRBV5-6|TRBD1|TRBJ2-4|NA
CASSPDRVDKNIQYF
TGTGCCAGCAGCCCGGACAGGGTAGACAAAAACATTCAGTACTTC
>TRBV7-2|NA|TRBJ1-3|NA
CASSLVNGNTIYF
TGTGCCAGCAGCCTAGTAAACGGAAACACCATATATTTT
>TRBV7-8|TRBD1|TRBJ1-1|NA
CASSFAQGGTEAFF
TGTGCCAGCAGCTTCGCACAGGGGGGCACTGAAGCTTTCTTT
>TRBV27|NA|TRBJ2-7|NA
CASSSPSWEQYF
TGTGCCAGCAGTTCCCCCTCCTGGGAGCAGTACTTC
>TRBV5-1|NA|TRBJ1-1|NA
CASSLAEGAEAFF
TGCGCCAGCAGCTTGGCCGAGGGGGCTGAAGCTTTCTTT
>TRBV28|NA|TRBJ1-5|NA
CASWGRQVGQPQHF
TGTGCCAGCTGGGGAAGACAGGTTGGCCAGCCCCAGCATTTT
>TRBV7-2|TRBD1|TRBJ1-1|NA
CASSLGGQGAATEAFF
TGTGCCAGCAGCTTAGGGGGACAGGGGGCAGCCACTGAAGCTTTCTTT
>TRBV27|NA|TRBJ1-4|NA
CASRAQGPPTNEKLFF
TGTGCCAGCAGGGCCCAGGGACCACCAACTAATGAAAAACTGTTTTTT
>TRBV6-5|TRBD1|TRBJ2-2|NA
CASRADRGWTGELFF
TGTGCCAGCAGGGCAGACAGGGGATGGACCGGGGAGCTGTTTTTT
>TRBV5-4|TRBD1|TRBJ2-2|few
CASSKDRRNTGELFF
TGTGCCAGCAGCAAGGACAGGAGAAACACCGGGGAGCTGTTTTTT
>TRBV12-3/TRBV12-4|TRBD1|TRBJ1-1|NA
CASSGRQGTAFF
TGTGCCAGCAGTGGACGACAGGGAACAGCTTTCTTT
>TRBV29-1|NA|TRBJ2-7|NA
CSVGRVSYEQYF
TGCAGCGTCGGTAGGGTTTCCTACGAGCAGTACTTC
>TRBV6-5|TRBD1|TRBJ1-1|NA
CASSFTGGTEAFF
TGTGCCAGCAGTTTTACAGGGGGCACTGAAGCTTTCTTT
>TRBV5-5|NA|TRBJ2-1|NA
CASSPPQRLTYNEQFF
TGTGCCAGCAGCCCCCCCCAGCGGCTTACTTACAATGAGCAGTTCTTC
>TRBV7-2|NA|TRBJ1-6|NA
CASSLARAGGSPLHF
TGTGCCAGCAGCTTAGCCAGGGCGGGGGGTTCACCCCTCCACTTT
>TRBV5-4|TRBD1|TRBJ2-1|once
CASSFKRGQDNEQFF
TGTGCCAGCAGCTTTAAAAGGGGGCAAGACAATGAGCAGTTCTTC
>TRBV19|TRBD1|TRBJ1-1|NA
CASSPPLGRGLTAFF
TGTGCCAGTAGTCCCCCTTTGGGCAGGGGGTTAACAGCTTTCTTT
>TRBV27|NA|TRBJ2-7|NA
CASSSDNYEQYF
TGTGCCAGCAGTTCTGACAACTACGAGCAGTACTTC
>TRBV6-2/TRBV6-3|TRBD2|TRBJ2-1|NA
CASSYQTGGLNEQFF
TGTGCCAGCAGTTACCAAACGGGAGGGTTGAATGAGCAGTTCTTC
>TRBV4-3|TRBD2|TRBJ2-3|NA
CASSQDPLAGGSNTQYF
TGCGCCAGCAGCCAGGATCCACTAGCGGGAGGCTCGAATACGCAGTATTTT
>TRBV5-1|NA|TRBJ1-2|NA
CASTPTDTSYGYTF
TGCGCCAGCACCCCAACGGATACCTCCTATGGCTACACCTTC
>TRBV19|TRBD1|TRBJ2-5|few
CASTGTGVKETQYF
TGTGCCAGTACCGGGACAGGGGTGAAAGAGACCCAGTACTTC
>TRBV5-1|NA|TRBJ2-5|NA
CASSRYTAGETQYF
TGCGCCAGCAGCCGGTACACGGCGGGAGAGACCCAGTACTTC
>TRBV19|NA|TRBJ1-4|NA
CASSSLQGPTNEKLFF
TGTGCCAGTAGTTCCTTACAGGGCCCAACTAATGAAAAACTGTTTTTT
>TRBV11-2|NA|TRBJ2-3|NA
CASSLGLDTQYF
TGTGCCAGCAGCTTAGGGTTAGATACGCAGTATTTT
>TRBV7-2|TRBD2|TRBJ2-5|few
CASSLQIAGGGETQYF
TGTGCCAGCAGCCTCCAGATAGCGGGAGGCGGGGAGACCCAGTACTTC
>TRBV28|NA|TRBJ2-5|NA
CASSRTGDF
TGTGCCAGCAGCCGGACGGGGGACTTC